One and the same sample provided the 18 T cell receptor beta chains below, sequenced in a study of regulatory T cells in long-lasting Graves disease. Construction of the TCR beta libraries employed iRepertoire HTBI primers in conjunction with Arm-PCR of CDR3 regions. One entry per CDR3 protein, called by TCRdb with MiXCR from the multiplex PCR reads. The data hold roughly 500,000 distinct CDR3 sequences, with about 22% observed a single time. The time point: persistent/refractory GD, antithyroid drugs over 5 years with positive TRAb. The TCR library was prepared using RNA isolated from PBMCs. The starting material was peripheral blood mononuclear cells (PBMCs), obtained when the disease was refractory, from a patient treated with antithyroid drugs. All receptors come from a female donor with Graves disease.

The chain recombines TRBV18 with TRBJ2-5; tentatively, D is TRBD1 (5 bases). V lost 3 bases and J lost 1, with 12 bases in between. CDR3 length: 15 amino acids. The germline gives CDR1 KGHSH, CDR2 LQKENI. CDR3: CASSPRGHSQETQYF. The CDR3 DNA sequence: TGTGCCAGCTCACCTCGAGGACACAGCCAAGAGACCCAGTACTTC.

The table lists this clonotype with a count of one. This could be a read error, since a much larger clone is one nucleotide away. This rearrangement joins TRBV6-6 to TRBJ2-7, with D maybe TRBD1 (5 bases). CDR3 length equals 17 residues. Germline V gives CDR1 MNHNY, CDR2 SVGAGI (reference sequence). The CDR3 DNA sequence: TGTGCCAACAGTTACTCGTTTACTGGCCAGGGCTCGTCTAGGCAGTACTTC. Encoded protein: CANSYSFTGQGSSRQYF.

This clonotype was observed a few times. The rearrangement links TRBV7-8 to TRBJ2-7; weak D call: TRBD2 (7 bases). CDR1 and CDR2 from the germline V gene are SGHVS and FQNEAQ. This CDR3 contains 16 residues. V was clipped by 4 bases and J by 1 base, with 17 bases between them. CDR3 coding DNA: TGTGCCAGCAGCTCGGGGAGGGGGGACCGATCCTACGAGCAGTACTTC. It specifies CASSSGRGDRSYEQYF.

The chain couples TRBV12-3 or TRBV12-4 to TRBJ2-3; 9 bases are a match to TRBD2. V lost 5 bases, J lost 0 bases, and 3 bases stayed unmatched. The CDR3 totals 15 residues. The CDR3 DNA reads TGTGCCAGCAGTCCAGGACTAGCGAGCACAGATACGCAGTATTTT. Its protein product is CASSPGLASTDTQYF.

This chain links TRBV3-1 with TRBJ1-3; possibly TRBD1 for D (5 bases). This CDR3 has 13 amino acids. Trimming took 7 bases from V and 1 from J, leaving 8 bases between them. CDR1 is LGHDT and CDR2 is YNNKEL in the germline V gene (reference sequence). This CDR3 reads CASNQGSGNTIYF. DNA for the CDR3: TGTGCCAGCAACCAGGGATCTGGAAACACCATATATTTT.

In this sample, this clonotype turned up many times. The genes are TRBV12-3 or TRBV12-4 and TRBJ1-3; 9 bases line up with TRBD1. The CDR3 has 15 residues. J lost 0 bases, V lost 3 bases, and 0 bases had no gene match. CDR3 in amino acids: CASSLTGGSGNTIYF. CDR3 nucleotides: TGTGCCAGCAGTTTGACAGGGGGCTCTGGAAACACCATATATTTT.

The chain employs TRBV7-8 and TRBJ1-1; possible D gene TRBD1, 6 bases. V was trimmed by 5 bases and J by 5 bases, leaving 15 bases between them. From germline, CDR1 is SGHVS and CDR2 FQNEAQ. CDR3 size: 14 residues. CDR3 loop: CASSLTKGGTEAFF. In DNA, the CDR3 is TGTGCCAGCAGCCTTACTAAGGGGGGGACTGAAGCTTTCTTT.

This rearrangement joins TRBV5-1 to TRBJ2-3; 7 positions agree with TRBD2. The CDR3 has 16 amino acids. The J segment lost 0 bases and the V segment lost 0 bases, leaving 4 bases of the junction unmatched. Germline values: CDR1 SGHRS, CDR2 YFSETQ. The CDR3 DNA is TGCGCCAGCAGCTTGGGCCCTAGCGGAAGCACAGATACGCAGTATTTT. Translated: CASSLGPSGSTDTQYF.

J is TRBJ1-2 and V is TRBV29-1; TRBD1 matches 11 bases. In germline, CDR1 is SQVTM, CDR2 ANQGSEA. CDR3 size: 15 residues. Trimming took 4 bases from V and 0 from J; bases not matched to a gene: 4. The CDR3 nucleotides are TGCAGCGTTGTGGACAGGGGGCCTCCTAACTATGGCTACACCTTC. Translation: CSVVDRGPPNYGYTF.

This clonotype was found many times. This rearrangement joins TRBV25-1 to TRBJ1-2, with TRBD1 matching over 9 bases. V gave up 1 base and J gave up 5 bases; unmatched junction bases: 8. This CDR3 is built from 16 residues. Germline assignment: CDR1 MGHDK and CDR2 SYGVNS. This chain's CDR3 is CASSELGTGRSYGYTF. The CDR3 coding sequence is TGTGCCAGCAGTGAATTAGGGACAGGGAGAAGTTATGGCTACACCTTC.

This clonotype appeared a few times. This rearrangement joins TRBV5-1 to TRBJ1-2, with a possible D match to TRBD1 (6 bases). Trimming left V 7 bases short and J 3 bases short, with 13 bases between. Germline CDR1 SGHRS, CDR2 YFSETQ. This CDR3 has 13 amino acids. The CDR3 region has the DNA TGCGCCAGCCGAGCAGGGGAGGACTATGGCTACACCTTC. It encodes CASRAGEDYGYTF.

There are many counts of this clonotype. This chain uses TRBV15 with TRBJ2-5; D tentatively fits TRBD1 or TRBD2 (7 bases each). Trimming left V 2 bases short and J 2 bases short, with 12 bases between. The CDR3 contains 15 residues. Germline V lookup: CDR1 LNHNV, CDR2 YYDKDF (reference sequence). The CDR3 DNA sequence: TGTGCCACCAGCAGACGGGGGGACAGACAAGAGACCCAGTACTTC. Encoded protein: CATSRRGDRQETQYF.

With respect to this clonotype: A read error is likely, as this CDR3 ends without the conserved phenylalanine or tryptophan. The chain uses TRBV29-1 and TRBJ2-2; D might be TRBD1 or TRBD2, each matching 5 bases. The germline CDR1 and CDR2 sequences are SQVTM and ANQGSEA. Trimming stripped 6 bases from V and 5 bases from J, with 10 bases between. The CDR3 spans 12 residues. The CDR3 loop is CSVPWGTGELFL. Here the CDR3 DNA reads TGCAGCGTCCCGTGGGGGACCGGGGAGCTGTTTCTT.

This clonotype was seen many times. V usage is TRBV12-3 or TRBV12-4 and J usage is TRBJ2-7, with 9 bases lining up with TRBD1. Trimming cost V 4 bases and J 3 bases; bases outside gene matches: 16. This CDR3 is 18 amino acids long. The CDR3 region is CASSSGTGIPSPFYEQYF. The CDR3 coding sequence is TGTGCCAGCAGTTCCGGGACAGGGATCCCGTCCCCGTTCTACGAGCAGTACTTC.

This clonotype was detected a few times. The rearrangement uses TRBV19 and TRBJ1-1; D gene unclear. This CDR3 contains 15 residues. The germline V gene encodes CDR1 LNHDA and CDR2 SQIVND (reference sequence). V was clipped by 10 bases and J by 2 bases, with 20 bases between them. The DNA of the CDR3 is TGTGCCACCACCCGATTTCCGGAAATAAACACTGAAGCTTTCTTT. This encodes CATTRFPEINTEAFF.

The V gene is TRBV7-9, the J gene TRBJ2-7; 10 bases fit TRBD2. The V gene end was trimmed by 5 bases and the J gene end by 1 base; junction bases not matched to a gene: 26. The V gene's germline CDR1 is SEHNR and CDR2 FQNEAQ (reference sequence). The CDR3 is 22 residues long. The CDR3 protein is CASSITGTSVREIGAGSYEQYF. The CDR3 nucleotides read TGTGCCAGCAGCATCACCGGGACTAGCGTGAGGGAAATTGGTGCGGGGTCCTACGAGCAGTACTTC.

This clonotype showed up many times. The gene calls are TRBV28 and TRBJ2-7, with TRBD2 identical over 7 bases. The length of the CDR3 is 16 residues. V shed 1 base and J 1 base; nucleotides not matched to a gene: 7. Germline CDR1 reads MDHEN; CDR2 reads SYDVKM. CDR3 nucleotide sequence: TGTGCCAGCAGTTTATTTCGACTAGCCGAGTCCTACGAGCAGTACTTC. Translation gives CASSLFRLAESYEQYF.

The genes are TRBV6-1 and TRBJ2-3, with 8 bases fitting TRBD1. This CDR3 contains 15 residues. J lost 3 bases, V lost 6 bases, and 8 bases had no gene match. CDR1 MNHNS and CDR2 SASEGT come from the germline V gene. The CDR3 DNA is TGTGCCAGCAGGCCCCAGGGGGCTGGGACAGATACGCAGTATTTT. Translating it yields CASRPQGAGTDTQYF.